These T cell receptor beta chains were read from a single sample in a study of cytomegalovirus exposure and HLA in healthy donors. Data came from immunoSEQ multiplex PCR; TCRdb stores just in-frame clones and leaves some out. Here the sample table reports about 33,000 clones. The source material was PBMCs. Source of these receptors: a woman between 40 and 55 years old in good health and CMV-seropositive. Each CDR3 is given with its conserved first and last residue. The D gene is left open where the match is weak.

j_call: TRBJ2-5
d_call: NA
v_call: TRBV15
cdr3_aa: CATSNSRVETQYF
cdr3_nt: TGTGCCACCAGCAATAGCAGGGTCGAGACCCAGTACTTC

j_call: TRBJ2-4
d_call: TRBD2
v_call: TRBV7-9
cdr3_aa: CASSPAPRASGRWNIQYF
cdr3_nt: TGTGCCAGCAGCCCCGCTCCAAGGGCTAGCGGGAGGTGGAACATTCAGTACTTC

j_call: TRBJ2-1
d_call: TRBD2
v_call: TRBV9
cdr3_aa: CASSVRGAGGANNEQFF
cdr3_nt: TGTGCCAGCAGCGTCCGAGGGGCGGGAGGGGCGAACAATGAGCAGTTCTTC

j_call: TRBJ2-7
d_call: NA
v_call: TRBV7-6
cdr3_aa: CASSLAAAGSDYEQYF
cdr3_nt: TGTGCCAGCAGCTTAGCGGCGGCTGGGAGCGACTACGAGCAGTACTTC

j_call: TRBJ1-3
d_call: TRBD1
v_call: TRBV7-6
cdr3_aa: CASSRAGTGWGNTIYF
cdr3_nt: TGTGCCAGCAGCCGGGCTGGGACAGGGTGGGGAAACACCATATATTTT

j_call: TRBJ2-7
d_call: TRBD1
v_call: TRBV6-5
cdr3_aa: CASSYSRGPYEQYF
cdr3_nt: TGTGCCAGCAGTTACAGCAGGGGGCCGTACGAGCAGTACTTC

j_call: TRBJ2-7
d_call: TRBD2
v_call: TRBV27
cdr3_aa: CASSFIEGGSDEQYF
cdr3_nt: TGTGCCAGCAGTTTCATCGAGGGAGGGTCCGACGAGCAGTACTTC

j_call: TRBJ2-7
d_call: NA
v_call: TRBV29-1
cdr3_aa: CSVKTGFSYEQYF
cdr3_nt: TGCAGCGTTAAAACAGGCTTCTCCTACGAGCAGTACTTC

j_call: TRBJ2-7
d_call: NA
v_call: TRBV29-1
cdr3_aa: CSVELRDYEQYF
cdr3_nt: TGCAGCGTTGAATTGCGGGACTACGAGCAGTACTTC

j_call: TRBJ2-1
d_call: NA
v_call: TRBV9
cdr3_aa: CASSSRDSYDNEQFF
cdr3_nt: TGTGCCAGCAGCTCCCGGGACTCCTACGACAATGAGCAGTTCTTC

j_call: TRBJ1-4
d_call: NA
v_call: TRBV30
cdr3_aa: CAWSIEGDEKLFF
cdr3_nt: TGTGCCTGGAGTATCGAGGGGGATGAAAAACTGTTTTTT

j_call: TRBJ1-2
d_call: TRBD1
v_call: TRBV30
cdr3_aa: CAWNPSTGAYTF
cdr3_nt: TGTGCCTGGAACCCATCGACAGGGGCCTACACCTTC

j_call: TRBJ1-5
d_call: TRBD1
v_call: TRBV9
cdr3_aa: CASSATGDSSRPQHF
cdr3_nt: TGTGCCAGCAGCGCGACAGGGGACTCCTCACGGCCCCAGCATTTT

j_call: TRBJ2-1
d_call: NA
v_call: TRBV13
cdr3_aa: CASSLYSGNYNEQFF
cdr3_nt: TGTGCCAGCAGCTTATATTCAGGGAACTACAATGAGCAGTTCTTC

j_call: TRBJ1-2
d_call: NA
v_call: TRBV25-1
cdr3_aa: CASSETGRQDYGYTF
cdr3_nt: TGTGCCAGCAGTGAGACGGGCCGACAGGACTATGGCTACACCTTC

j_call: TRBJ2-7
d_call: TRBD1
v_call: TRBV15
cdr3_aa: CATSSGAGGPYEQYF
cdr3_nt: TGTGCCACCAGCAGCGGGGCAGGGGGACCCTACGAGCAGTACTTC

j_call: TRBJ2-7
d_call: TRBD1
v_call: TRBV19
cdr3_aa: CASTGQGAGEQYF
cdr3_nt: TGTGCCAGTACTGGACAGGGGGCGGGGGAGCAGTACTTC

j_call: TRBJ2-1
d_call: TRBD2
v_call: TRBV7-8
cdr3_aa: CASSFGALAGEVVF
cdr3_nt: TGTGCCAGCAGCTTCGGCGCACTAGCGGGAGAGGTGGTCTTC

j_call: TRBJ1-5
d_call: NA
v_call: TRBV2
cdr3_aa: CASNGPGDQPQHF
cdr3_nt: TGTGCCAGCAATGGGCCAGGGGATCAGCCCCAGCATTTT

j_call: TRBJ2-3
d_call: TRBD2
v_call: TRBV4-3
cdr3_aa: CASSQASGRATDTQYF
cdr3_nt: TGCGCCAGCAGCCAAGCTAGCGGGAGGGCCACAGATACGCAGTATTTT

j_call: TRBJ2-4
d_call: NA
v_call: TRBV18
cdr3_aa: CASSPLGGVAKNIQYF
cdr3_nt: TGTGCCAGCTCACCCCTCGGAGGGGTGGCCAAAAACATTCAGTACTTC

j_call: TRBJ2-4
d_call: TRBD2
v_call: TRBV30
cdr3_aa: CAWQTSGRGNIQYF
cdr3_nt: TGTGCCTGGCAGACTAGCGGGAGGGGAAACATTCAGTACTTC

j_call: TRBJ2-2
d_call: TRBD1
v_call: TRBV7-3
cdr3_aa: CASSPQGRMNTGELFF
cdr3_nt: TGTGCCAGCAGCCCACAGGGGCGGATGAACACCGGGGAGCTGTTTTTT

j_call: TRBJ2-2
d_call: TRBD1
v_call: TRBV11-3
cdr3_aa: CASSRTGVGELFF
cdr3_nt: TGTGCCAGCAGCCGGACAGGGGTTGGGGAGCTGTTTTTT

j_call: TRBJ2-7
d_call: NA
v_call: TRBV13
cdr3_aa: CASSLNSGYGYEQYF
cdr3_nt: TGTGCCAGCAGCCTAAATAGTGGTTACGGCTACGAGCAGTACTTC

j_call: TRBJ2-7
d_call: TRBD2
v_call: TRBV6-5
cdr3_aa: CASSPGLAGVWQYF
cdr3_nt: TGTGCCAGCAGTCCGGGACTAGCGGGAGTATGGCAGTACTTC

j_call: TRBJ1-4
d_call: TRBD1
v_call: TRBV15
cdr3_aa: CATSRDRGRGEKLFF
cdr3_nt: TGTGCCACCAGCAGGGACAGGGGGCGCGGTGAAAAACTGTTTTTT

j_call: TRBJ1-3
d_call: NA
v_call: TRBV29-1
cdr3_aa: CSVEGTVGNTIYF
cdr3_nt: TGCAGCGTTGAGGGCACAGTTGGAAACACCATATATTTT

j_call: TRBJ1-4
d_call: NA
v_call: TRBV18
cdr3_aa: CASSPPDRSDEKLFF
cdr3_nt: TGTGCCAGCTCACCACCGGACAGATCGGATGAAAAACTGTTTTTT

j_call: TRBJ2-7
d_call: TRBD1
v_call: TRBV5-6
cdr3_aa: CASSFGQGDTRQYF
cdr3_nt: TGTGCCAGCAGTTTTGGACAGGGGGACACCAGGCAGTACTTC

j_call: TRBJ2-1
d_call: NA
v_call: TRBV9
cdr3_aa: CASSATYNEQFF
cdr3_nt: TGTGCCAGCAGCGCTACTTACAATGAGCAGTTCTTC

j_call: TRBJ2-5
d_call: TRBD1
v_call: TRBV12-5
cdr3_aa: CASGLEPGQGLPQYF
cdr3_nt: TGTGCTAGTGGTTTGGAACCGGGACAGGGGCTGCCCCAGTACTTC

j_call: TRBJ1-1
d_call: NA
v_call: TRBV12-5
cdr3_aa: CASARGTEAFF
cdr3_nt: TGTGCTAGTGCCCGAGGCACTGAAGCTTTCTTT

j_call: TRBJ2-2
d_call: TRBD2
v_call: TRBV5-1
cdr3_aa: CASSLGGSGRSGELFF
cdr3_nt: TGCGCCAGCAGCTTGGGAGGAAGCGGGAGAAGCGGGGAGCTGTTTTTT

j_call: TRBJ2-7
d_call: NA
v_call: TRBV6-5
cdr3_aa: CASSYSRVGTYEQYF
cdr3_nt: TGTGCCAGCAGTTACTCGAGGGTAGGGACCTACGAGCAGTACTTC

j_call: TRBJ2-3
d_call: TRBD1
v_call: TRBV9
cdr3_aa: CASSVGDRGGPGTDTQYF
cdr3_nt: TGTGCCAGCAGCGTAGGGGACAGGGGGGGACCTGGCACAGATACGCAGTATTTT

j_call: TRBJ2-1
d_call: NA
v_call: TRBV9
cdr3_aa: CASSVMAGEYNEQFF
cdr3_nt: TGTGCCAGCAGCGTGATGGCAGGGGAGTACAATGAGCAGTTCTTC

j_call: TRBJ1-1
d_call: NA
v_call: TRBV19
cdr3_aa: CASSGRRGTEAFF
cdr3_nt: TGTGCCAGTAGCGGACGACGCGGGACTGAAGCTTTCTTT

j_call: TRBJ1-2
d_call: TRBD1
v_call: TRBV18
cdr3_aa: CASSKQGFYGYTF
cdr3_nt: TGTGCCAGCTCTAAACAGGGGTTCTATGGCTACACCTTC

j_call: TRBJ1-1
d_call: NA
v_call: TRBV5-5
cdr3_aa: CASSRQRMNTEAFF
cdr3_nt: TGTGCCAGCAGTCGACAGAGGATGAACACTGAAGCTTTCTTT

j_call: TRBJ2-5
d_call: TRBD1
v_call: TRBV29-1
cdr3_aa: CSVDGVTGTETQYF
cdr3_nt: TGCAGCGTTGATGGCGTGACAGGGACAGAGACCCAGTACTTC

j_call: TRBJ2-7
d_call: NA
v_call: TRBV7-9
cdr3_aa: CASSLGEVNDEQYF
cdr3_nt: TGTGCCAGCAGCTTAGGGGAGGTAAATGACGAGCAGTACTTC

j_call: TRBJ2-3
d_call: NA
v_call: TRBV6-5
cdr3_aa: CASRPDTSTDTQYF
cdr3_nt: TGTGCCAGCAGGCCAGACACAAGCACAGATACGCAGTATTTT

j_call: TRBJ2-5
d_call: TRBD2
v_call: TRBV7-3
cdr3_aa: CASSIAGGIEETQYF
cdr3_nt: TGTGCCAGTTCGATAGCGGGAGGGATAGAAGAGACCCAGTACTTC

j_call: TRBJ2-7
d_call: NA
v_call: TRBV5-1
cdr3_aa: CASSLGGLSYEQYF
cdr3_nt: TGCGCCAGCAGCCTCGGGGGGCTCTCCTACGAGCAGTACTTC

j_call: TRBJ2-5
d_call: TRBD2
v_call: TRBV7-2
cdr3_aa: CASSLEARLAEEETQYF
cdr3_nt: TGTGCCAGCAGCTTAGAAGCGAGACTAGCGGAGGAAGAGACCCAGTACTTC

j_call: TRBJ1-2
d_call: TRBD1
v_call: TRBV27
cdr3_aa: CASSWTGSNYGYTF
cdr3_nt: TGTGCCAGCAGTTGGACAGGGTCTAACTATGGCTACACCTTC

j_call: TRBJ2-3
d_call: NA
v_call: TRBV7-8
cdr3_aa: CASSLSRVADTQYF
cdr3_nt: TGTGCCAGCAGCTTATCCCGCGTCGCAGATACGCAGTATTTT

j_call: TRBJ2-7
d_call: NA
v_call: TRBV5-4
cdr3_aa: CASSLVLSTEQYF
cdr3_nt: TGTGCCAGCAGCTTGGTACTGTCAACCGAGCAGTACTTC

j_call: TRBJ2-1
d_call: TRBD2
v_call: TRBV4-1
cdr3_aa: CASSQVTGEGRGQFF
cdr3_nt: TGCGCCAGCAGCCAAGTCACTGGGGAGGGAAGGGGGCAGTTCTTC

j_call: TRBJ1-2
d_call: TRBD1
v_call: TRBV30
cdr3_aa: CAWTTGGNYGYTF
cdr3_nt: TGTGCCTGGACGACAGGGGGAAACTATGGCTACACCTTC

j_call: TRBJ2-2
d_call: TRBD1
v_call: TRBV19
cdr3_aa: CASRGQGVGELFF
cdr3_nt: TGTGCCAGTAGAGGACAGGGGGTCGGGGAGCTGTTTTTT

j_call: TRBJ2-3
d_call: TRBD2
v_call: TRBV4-1
cdr3_aa: CASSQWTSGDSTDTQYF
cdr3_nt: TGCGCCAGCAGCCAATGGACTAGCGGGGACAGCACAGATACGCAGTATTTT

j_call: TRBJ2-7
d_call: TRBD1
v_call: TRBV14
cdr3_aa: CASSQGGQGAREQYF
cdr3_nt: TGTGCCAGCAGCCAAGGGGGACAGGGGGCGCGGGAGCAGTACTTC

j_call: TRBJ2-1
d_call: NA
v_call: TRBV11-2
cdr3_aa: CASSLGALSYNEQFF
cdr3_nt: TGTGCCAGCAGCTTAGGGGCCCTCTCCTACAATGAGCAGTTCTTC

j_call: TRBJ2-7
d_call: TRBD2
v_call: TRBV19
cdr3_aa: CASSRSGSAYEQYF
cdr3_nt: TGTGCCAGCTCCCGGAGCGGGAGCGCCTACGAGCAGTACTTC

j_call: TRBJ2-1
d_call: NA
v_call: TRBV18
cdr3_aa: CASSPPAGSNEQFF
cdr3_nt: TGTGCCAGCTCACCCCCCGCGGGCTCCAATGAGCAGTTCTTC

j_call: TRBJ2-5
d_call: NA
v_call: TRBV7-9
cdr3_aa: CASSPRGEAQETQYF
cdr3_nt: TGTGCCAGCAGCCCCCGAGGCGAAGCCCAAGAGACCCAGTACTTC

j_call: TRBJ1-4
d_call: NA
v_call: TRBV7-9
cdr3_aa: CASSLVRALSGEKLFF
cdr3_nt: TGTGCCAGCAGCTTAGTACGTGCCCTTAGCGGTGAAAAACTGTTTTTT